The present entry profiles one T cell receptor (beta chain) with its context. What it binds is unknown. A read error is possible here, since a much larger clone lies one base away. This specimen belongs to a study of liver allograft versus peripheral blood T cells. On the study more broadly: Within transplanted livers, the T cell receptor repertoires were examined and compared against the repertoires present in the peripheral blood of liver transplant recipients. Broader study findings: Intragraft liver T cell receptor repertoires reportedly differed from peripheral blood repertoires.

Trimming stripped 0 bases from V and 3 bases from J, with 21 bases between. This CDR3 comprises 18 residues. Germline loops: CDR1 MNHGY, CDR2 SAAAGT. TCRdb fed the reads into MiXCR, producing one record per CDR3 protein. The sample carries some 9,100 distinct CDR3 sequences, 15% to 20% recorded once. The TCR sequence derives from a human patient who had a liver transplant. T cells may partly derive from the graft donor. This chain links TRBV6-8 with TRBJ2-7; the D gene is possibly TRBD2 (5 bases). CDR3: CASSYSSLRAMFYYEQYF. As DNA, the CDR3 is TGTGCCAGCAGTTACTCGAGCCTGCGGGCGATGTTTTACTACGAGCAGTACTTC.